This TCR beta chain comes out of a study of blood T cell repertoires in COVID-19. Study in general: Collection of acute and convalescent COVID-19 samples took place in the United States, Italy and Spain. T cells, B-cell-depleted T cells, or PBMCs supplied cDNA or gDNA.

This CDR3 comprises 14 residues. Per germline, CDR1 SGHDT and CDR2 YYEEEE. The ends were cut back, 1 base at V and 2 bases at J, with 7 bases in the middle. Authors' methods: Amplification from reference gene primers served as the basis for estimated nucleated cell counts. Only in-frame clones appear in the TCRdb table, and some are missing; sequencing was by immunoSEQ multiplex PCR. For V, J and clone size, that table is used; D and trimming come from the DNA. The data contain about 55,000 clones, 80% to 95% of them singletons. This chain connects TRBV5-6 to TRBJ1-3; no definite D call. The sequenced sample was peripheral blood. The sequence derives from a human donor with active COVID-19. The donor label of this sample is uncertain. Here the CDR3 DNA reads TGTGCCAGCAGCTTGTTCCTAACTGGAAACACCATATATTTT. Protein product: CASSLFLTGNTIYF.